The 10 T cell receptor beta chains reported below all come from one sample, sequenced in a study of cytomegalovirus exposure and HLA in healthy donors. The PCR contained 60 Vbeta and 13 Jbeta primers. Clones were sequenced by immunoSEQ multiplex PCR, and TCRdb holds only the in-frame ones, with some missing. The sample gives about 200,000 clones, roughly four fifths of which show up once; around 0.1% is in the top ten. Material for sequencing was PBMCs. These receptors all come from a boy aged 2 to 10 in good health and CMV-seronegative.

The chain recombines TRBV19 with TRBJ1-2; 9 nucleotides match TRBD1. Germline loops: CDR1 LNHDA, CDR2 SQIVND (reference sequence). The CDR3 spans 15 residues. V was clipped by 5 bases and J by 5 bases; unmatched bases: 9. CDR3 residues: CASSARQGVNYGYTF. CDR3 DNA sequence: TGTGCCAGTAGTGCGAGACAGGGGGTAAATTATGGCTACACCTTC.

This clone is a singleton in its sample. The genes are TRBV7-6 and TRBJ1-1, with unresolved D. The germline gives CDR1 SGHVS, CDR2 FNYEAQ. Trimming removed 4 bases at V and 7 bases at J, with 10 bases between. The CDR3 covers 12 residues. CDR3 sequence reads: CASSSERGEAFF. CDR3 in DNA: TGTGCCAGCAGCTCCGAACGAGGTGAAGCTTTCTTT.

This clone was picked up one time. J is TRBJ2-7 and V is TRBV7-6; a weak D match, TRBD2 (6 bases). V lost 4 bases and J 6 bases, leaving 13 bases between the germline ends. Per germline, CDR1 SGHVS and CDR2 FNYEAQ. The CDR3 length is 13 residues. The CDR3 coding sequence is TGTGCCAGCAGCTATTACACCGGGGGCGAGCAGTACTTC. This translates into CASSYYTGGEQYF.

In its sample, this clone was seen a few times. The CDR3 here is CASSPDMNTEAFF. In nucleotides, the CDR3 is TGCGCCAGCAGCCCTGACATGAACACTGAAGCTTTCTTT. V and J are TRBV5-1 and TRBJ1-1; D uncertain. The germline V gene encodes CDR1 SGHRS and CDR2 YFSETQ. V lost 4 bases, J lost 0 bases, and 7 bases lay in between. CDR3 length: 13 amino acids.

This clone showed up just once. The chain joins TRBV9 to TRBJ2-2; D is perhaps TRBD2 (5 bases). V shed 4 bases and J shed 4 bases, with 20 bases lying between them. Looked up from germline, CDR1 is SGDLS and CDR2 is YYNGEE. This CDR3 has 17 amino acids. The CDR3 DNA reads TGTGCCAGCAGCCCCCTAGTGGGCAGAGGGATCACCGGGGAGCTGTTTTTT. It translates to CASSPLVGRGITGELFF.

The rearrangement uses TRBV7-6 and TRBJ1-1; 7 bases match TRBD1. Trimming at V came to 2 bases and at J to 0 bases, leaving 3 bases not matched to a gene. The germline CDR1 and CDR2 sequences are SGHVS and FNYEAQ. This CDR3 has 15 residues. CDR3 residues: CASSLIDRVNTEAFF. The CDR3 nucleotides read TGTGCCAGCAGCTTAATAGACAGGGTGAACACTGAAGCTTTCTTT.

The genes are TRBV4-2 and TRBJ2-7; the match to TRBD1 covers 8 bases. V gave up 0 bases and J gave up 1 base; unmatched junction bases: 8. This CDR3 contains 17 residues. The germline V gene has CDR1 LGHNA and CDR2 YNFKEQ. CDR3 loop: CASSQDRTGIFSYEQYF. The CDR3 coding sequence is TGTGCCAGCAGCCAAGATAGGACAGGGATTTTTTCCTACGAGCAGTACTTC.

V usage is TRBV7-2 and J usage is TRBJ2-5, with 7 nucleotides matching TRBD2. Looked up from germline, CDR1 is SGHTA and CDR2 is FQGNSA. The junction had 5 bases not matched to a gene; V was cut back by 0 bases and J by 4 bases. This CDR3 has 15 amino acids. CDR3 sequence (DNA): TGTGCCAGCAGCTTAGCTGGGGGGGGATCAGAGACCCAGTACTTC. Residues: CASSLAGGGSETQYF.

This sequence joins TRBV6-5 and TRBJ2-7, with 9 bases matching TRBD1. V was clipped by 3 bases and J by 2 bases; unmatched bases: 2. Germline V lookup: CDR1 MNHEY, CDR2 SVGAGI. The CDR3 loop spans 14 amino acids. CDR3 coding DNA: TGTGCCAGCAGTTATCGACAGGGGGCCTACGAGCAGTACTTC. Amino acid sequence: CASSYRQGAYEQYF.

The chain is built from TRBV7-8 and TRBJ2-6; D unclear. CDR3 length: 15 amino acids. Germline assignment: CDR1 SGHVS and CDR2 FQNEAQ. Trimming removed 2 bases at V and 0 bases at J, with 5 bases between. The CDR3: CASSLTGSGANVLTF. CDR3 nucleotide sequence: TGTGCCAGCAGCTTAACGGGCTCTGGGGCCAACGTCCTGACTTTC.